These 5 T cell receptor beta chains were sequenced from one sample in a study of blood T cell repertoires in COVID-19 (TCRdb year 2020). The library was built by means of the immunoSEQ multiplex PCR assay. TCRdb provides this immuneACCESS table in a form limited to in-frame rearrangements. Some clones are lacking; in checked studies, under half of them reflect an unresolved V gene, and why the rest are absent is not known. The sample table records under 250,000 clones; 85% of these occur just once. The ten most abundant clones make up 4% to 6% of the sample. The sequencing input was peripheral blood. Source of these receptors: a man in his fifties with COVID-19, enrolled during active disease.

As DNA, the CDR3 is TGTGCCAGCAGTTTCCAGGACAGGGTAAATGAGCAGTTCTTC. It yields the protein CASSFQDRVNEQFF. The rearrangement joins TRBV27 to TRBJ2-1; 8 nucleotides match TRBD1. Germline CDR1 reads MNHEY; CDR2 reads SMNVEV (reference sequence). CDR3 length equals 14 residues. V shed 3 bases, J shed 7 bases, and the junction held 5 bases outside the gene matches.

The J gene is TRBJ2-7, the V gene TRBV5-1; tentatively, D is TRBD2 (5 bases). CDR3 length equals 14 residues. V was clipped by 3 bases and J by 4 bases, with 14 bases between them. The germline V gene encodes CDR1 SGHRS and CDR2 YFSETQ. This chain's CDR3 is CASSSRTPSYEQYF. In DNA, the CDR3 is TGCGCCAGCAGCTCGAGGACTCCAAGTTACGAGCAGTACTTC.

The chain has TRBV3-1 (or the pseudogene TRBV3-2) and TRBJ2-1; 9 bases are a match to TRBD2. V was clipped by 1 base and J by 7 bases; unmatched bases: 8. The CDR3 spans 16 residues. Germline-derived CDR1 and CDR2 are LGHDT and YNNKEL (reference sequence). The CDR3 DNA reads TGTGCCAGCAGCCAAGTAGGCGGGGGGGCTGGAAATGAGCAGTTCTTC. Amino acid sequence: CASSQVGGGAGNEQFF.

There are a few counts of this clone. The chain employs TRBV3-1 (or the pseudogene TRBV3-2) and TRBJ1-4; D remains unclear. The CDR3 length is 16 residues. Trimming stripped 1 base from V and 0 bases from J, with 9 bases between. Germline CDR1 LGHDT, CDR2 YNNKEL (reference sequence). DNA of the CDR3: TGTGCCAGCAGCCAAGTTGCGGGAGCAACTAATGAAAAACTGTTTTTT. Protein product: CASSQVAGATNEKLFF.

There are a few counts of this clone. The V gene is TRBV7-9, the J gene TRBJ1-6, with 8 bases that match TRBD1. The CDR3 totals 18 residues. Germline lookup yields CDR1 SEHNR and CDR2 FQNEAQ (reference sequence). Losses at the gene ends were 4 bases for V and 0 bases for J; bases not matched to a gene: 8. CDR3 nucleotides: TGTGCCAGCAGCTCGACAGGGGAATTGCGCTCCTATAATTCACCCCTCCACTTT. This encodes CASSSTGELRSYNSPLHF.